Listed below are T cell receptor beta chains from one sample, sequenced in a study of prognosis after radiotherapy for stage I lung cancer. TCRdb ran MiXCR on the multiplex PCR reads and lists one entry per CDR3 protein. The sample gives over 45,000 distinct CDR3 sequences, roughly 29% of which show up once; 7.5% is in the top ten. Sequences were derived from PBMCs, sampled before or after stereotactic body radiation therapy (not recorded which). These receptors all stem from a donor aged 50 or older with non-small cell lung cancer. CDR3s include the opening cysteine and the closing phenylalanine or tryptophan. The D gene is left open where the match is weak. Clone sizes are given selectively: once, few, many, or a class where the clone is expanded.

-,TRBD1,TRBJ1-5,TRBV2,CASMDRGSNQPQHF,TGTGCCAGCATGGACAGGGGGAGCAATCAGCCCCAGCATTTT
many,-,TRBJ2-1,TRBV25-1,CASSEGGRGPDNEQFF,TGTGCCAGCAGTGAAGGGGGCAGGGGACCCGACAATGAGCAGTTCTTC
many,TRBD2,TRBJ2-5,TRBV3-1,CASSQDSGLAGRQETQYF,TGTGCCAGCAGCCAAGATAGTGGTCTAGCGGGGAGGCAAGAGACCCAGTACTTC
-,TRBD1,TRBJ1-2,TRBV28,CASSPGAGQAYGYTF,TGTGCCAGTAGCCCGGGTGCAGGACAGGCCTATGGCTACACCTTC
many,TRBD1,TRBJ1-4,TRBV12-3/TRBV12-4,CASSFEYQTGGPVKLFF,TGTGCCAGCAGTTTCGAATACCAAACAGGGGGGCCCGTGAAACTGTTTTTT
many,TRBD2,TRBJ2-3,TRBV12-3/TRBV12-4,CASSLESGGFTDTQYAEGTQYF,TGTGCCAGCAGTTTAGAAAGCGGGGGCTTCACAGATACGCAGTATGCGGAGGGTACGCAGTATTTT
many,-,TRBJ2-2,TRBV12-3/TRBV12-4,CASDIGTGELFF,TGTGCCAGCGATATTGGGACCGGGGAGCTGTTTTTT
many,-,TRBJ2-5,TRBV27,CASSLGAWETQYF,TGTGCCAGCAGTTTAGGAGCTTGGGAGACCCAGTACTTC
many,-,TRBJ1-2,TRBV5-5,CASTQHQGNYGYTF,TGTGCCAGCACCCAACACCAGGGGAACTATGGCTACACCTTC
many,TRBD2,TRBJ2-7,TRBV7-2,CASTSGGALRSYEQYF,TGTGCCAGCACCTCGGGGGGGGCCCTTCGTAGCTACGAGCAGTACTTC
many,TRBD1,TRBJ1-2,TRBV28,CASSLRGRHYGYTF,TGTGCCAGCAGTTTAAGGGGGCGCCACTATGGCTACACCTTC
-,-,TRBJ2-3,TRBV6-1,CASRFPKGGPSRDTQYF,TGTGCCAGCAGATTCCCAAAGGGGGGCCCTAGCAGAGATACGCAGTATTTT
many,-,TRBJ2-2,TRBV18,CASSPRPGELFF,TGTGCCAGCTCACCGCGCCCCGGGGAGCTGTTTTTT
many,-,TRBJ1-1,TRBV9,CASSVGGKNTEAFF,TGTGCCAGCAGCGTAGGAGGTAAGAACACTGAAGCTTTCTTT
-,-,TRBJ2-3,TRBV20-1,CSARTGGYRREQYF,TGCAGTGCTCGGACCGGAGGGTACAGAAGGGAGCAGTATTTT
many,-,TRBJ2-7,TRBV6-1,CASQGGSSYEQYF,TGTGCCAGCCAGGGGGGAAGCTCCTACGAGCAGTACTTC
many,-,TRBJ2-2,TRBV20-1,CSARKGSNTGELFF,TGCAGTGCTAGAAAGGGGAGTAACACCGGGGAGCTGTTTTTT
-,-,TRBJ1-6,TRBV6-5,CGSSYGVNSPLHF,TGTGGCAGCAGTTATGGCGTCAATTCACCCCTCCACTTT
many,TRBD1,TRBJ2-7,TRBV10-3,CAVSGQGASYEQYF,TGTGCCGTATCGGGACAGGGGGCCTCCTACGAGCAGTACTTC
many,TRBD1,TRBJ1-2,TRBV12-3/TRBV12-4,CASSFSGTGSQGYTF,TGTGCCAGCAGTTTTTCCGGGACAGGGTCCCAGGGCTACACCTTC
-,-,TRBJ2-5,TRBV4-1,CASSQDTSQETQYF,TGCGCCAGCAGCCAAGATACGTCGCAAGAGACCCAGTACTTC
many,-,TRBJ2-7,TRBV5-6,CASSPSQGLSYEQYF,TGTGCCAGCAGCCCCTCCCAGGGCCTCTCCTACGAGCAGTACTTC
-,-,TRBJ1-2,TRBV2,CAIIPDAGVQGGYTF,TGTGCCATCATCCCTGACGCAGGGGTCCAAGGAGGCTACACCTTC
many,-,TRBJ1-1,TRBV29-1,CSVLPGGDTEAFF,TGCAGCGTACTCCCGGGGGGGGACACTGAAGCTTTCTTT
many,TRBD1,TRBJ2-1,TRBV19,CASGPRGTGPNEQFF,TGTGCCAGTGGCCCGCGCGGGACAGGGCCCAATGAGCAGTTCTTC
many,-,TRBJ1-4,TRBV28,CASSVYWRNEKLFF,TGTGCCAGCAGTGTGTATTGGAGGAATGAAAAACTGTTTTTT
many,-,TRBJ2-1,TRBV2,CASSKASSGYSYNEQFF,TGTGCCAGCAGTAAAGCGTCTAGTGGGTACTCCTACAATGAGCAGTTCTTC
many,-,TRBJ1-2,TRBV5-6,CASSWGGPNYGYTF,TGTGCCAGCAGCTGGGGGGGGCCTAACTATGGCTACACCTTC
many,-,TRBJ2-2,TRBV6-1,CASSETVGVGELFF,TGTGCCAGCAGTGAGACGGTGGGTGTCGGGGAGCTGTTTTTT
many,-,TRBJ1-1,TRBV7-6,CASSLRGQTMNTEAFF,TGTGCCAGCAGCTTAAGAGGTCAGACCATGAACACTGAAGCTTTCTTT
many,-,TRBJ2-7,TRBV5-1,CASSRGDSYEQYF,TGCGCCAGCAGCCGAGGCGACTCCTACGAGCAGTACTTC
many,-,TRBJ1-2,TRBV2,CASREDHGYTF,TGTGCCAGCAGGGAGGATCATGGCTACACCTTC
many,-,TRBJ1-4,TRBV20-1,CSAIPGTATNEKLFF,TGCAGTGCTATCCCTGGGACGGCAACTAATGAAAAACTGTTTTTT
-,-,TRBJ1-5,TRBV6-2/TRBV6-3,CASSRQAYSNQPQHF,TGTGCCAGCAGTAGACAGGCCTATAGCAATCAGCCCCAGCATTTT
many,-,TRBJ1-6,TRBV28,CASSLQGGDNSPLHF,TGTGCCAGCAGTTTACAGGGCGGCGATAATTCACCCCTCCACTTT
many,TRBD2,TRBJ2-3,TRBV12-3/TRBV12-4,CASSLSPGLAGGRTDTQYF,TGTGCCAGCAGTTTATCCCCTGGACTAGCGGGGGGTCGCACAGATACGCAGTATTTT
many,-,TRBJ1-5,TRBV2,CASSDRGGVGQPQHF,TGTGCCAGCAGTGATCGGGGAGGGGTAGGTCAGCCCCAGCATTTT
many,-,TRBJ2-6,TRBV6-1,CASSGFLGSGANVLTF,TGTGCCAGCAGTGGGTTCTTGGGATCTGGGGCCAACGTCCTGACTTTC
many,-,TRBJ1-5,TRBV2,CASRASPDQPQHF,TGTGCCAGCAGAGCCAGCCCTGATCAGCCCCAGCATTTT
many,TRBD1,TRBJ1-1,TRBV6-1,CASSRYTGANTEAFF,TGTGCCAGCAGCCGATATACAGGGGCGAACACTGAAGCTTTCTTT
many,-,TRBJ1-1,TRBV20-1,CSARVTPKAEAFF,TGCAGTGCTAGAGTTACACCGAAGGCTGAAGCTTTCTTT
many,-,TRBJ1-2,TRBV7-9,CASSLAGRYGGYGYTF,TGTGCCAGCAGCTTAGCGGGACGTTATGGCGGCTATGGCTACACCTTC
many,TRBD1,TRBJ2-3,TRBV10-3,CAISGTGGEGQGASDTQYF,TGTGCCATCAGCGGCACGGGAGGGGAGGGACAGGGGGCCTCAGATACGCAGTATTTT
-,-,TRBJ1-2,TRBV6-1,CASSEAPTGPARYGHTF,TGTGCCAGCAGTGAAGCCCCGACGGGGCCGGCTCGCTATGGCCACACCTTC
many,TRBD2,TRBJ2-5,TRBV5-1,CASSILAGGSETQYF,TGCGCCAGCAGCATACTAGCGGGGGGTTCGGAGACCCAGTACTTC
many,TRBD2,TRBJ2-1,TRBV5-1,CASRPGGGSDNEQFF,TGCGCCAGCCGACCCGGGGGGGGCTCGGACAATGAGCAGTTCTTC
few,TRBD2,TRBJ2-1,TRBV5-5,CASSLVPGGGNEQFF,TGTGCCAGCAGCCTGGTGCCGGGGGGGGGCAATGAGCAGTTCTTC
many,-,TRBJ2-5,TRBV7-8,CASSLGGEQTQYF,TGTGCCAGCAGCTTAGGAGGGGAACAGACCCAGTACTTC
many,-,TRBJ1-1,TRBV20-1,CSVPTGDTEAFF,TGCAGTGTTCCGACAGGCGACACTGAAGCTTTCTTT
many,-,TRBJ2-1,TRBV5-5,CASSYRTDNEQFF,TGTGCCAGCAGCTATCGGACGGACAATGAGCAGTTCTTC
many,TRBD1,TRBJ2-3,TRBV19,CASSIEGAGSTDTQYF,TGTGCCAGTAGTATTGAGGGGGCAGGAAGCACAGATACGCAGTATTTT
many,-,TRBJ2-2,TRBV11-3,CASSSDLYTGELFF,TGTGCCAGCAGCTCGGACCTTTACACCGGGGAGCTGTTTTTT
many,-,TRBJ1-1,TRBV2,CASSEGAGRTEAFF,TGTGCCAGCAGTGAAGGGGCAGGGAGGACTGAAGCTTTCTTT
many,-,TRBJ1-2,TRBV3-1,CASTSGQRGFDYGYTF,TGTGCCAGCACCTCGGGTCAGCGTGGATTCGACTATGGCTACACCTTC
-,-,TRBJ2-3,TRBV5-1,CASSLGPTIGGAYTQYF,TGCGCCAGCAGCTTGGGGCCGACTATCGGGGGTGCATATACGCAGTATTTT
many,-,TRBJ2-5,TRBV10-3,CAISESYRQETQYF,TGTGCCATCAGTGAGTCATACAGACAAGAGACCCAGTACTTC
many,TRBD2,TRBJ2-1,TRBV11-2,CASSLERGRRLDNEQFF,TGTGCCAGCAGCTTAGAGCGCGGGAGGAGGCTGGACAATGAGCAGTTCTTC
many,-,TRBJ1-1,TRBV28,CASLGPMNTEAFF,TGTGCCAGCCTAGGGCCTATGAACACTGAAGCTTTCTTT
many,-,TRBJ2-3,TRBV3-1,CASSQDTREHTQYF,TGTGCCAGCAGCCAAGACACCAGGGAGCATACGCAGTATTTT